What follows are 27 T cell receptor beta chains derived from one specimen sequenced in a study of T cell responses to AZD1222 COVID-19 vaccine (dated by TCRdb to the early 2020s). Library preparation used the immunoSEQ multiplex PCR assay. Not all clones reach the TCRdb copy of this immuneACCESS table, which keeps in-frame sequences only. Checked studies attribute under half of the gap to unresolved V genes and leave the rest unexplained. The sample profile shows 150,000 to 200,000 clones; under 95% of them were found once. 4.4% of the sample is held by the ten biggest clonotypes. This specimen's time point label, interpreted: baseline before first vaccination. Specimen: peripheral blood, collected on day 0 of AZD1222 vaccination. The source is an adult in good health.

The chain carries TRBV11-3 and TRBJ1-1; D possibly corresponds to TRBD1 (5 bases). In germline, CDR1 is SGHNT, CDR2 YENEEA. Trimming removed 5 bases from V and 6 bases from J, with 13 bases in between. This CDR3 region has 13 residues. CDR3: CASSALGGSEAFF. The DNA of the CDR3 is TGTGCCAGCAGCGCCTTGGGGGGGTCTGAAGCTTTCTTT.

This sequence joins TRBV5-1 and TRBJ2-5; D may be TRBD1 (6 bases). V was cut by 0 bases and J by 5 bases, with 11 bases left in between. This CDR3 comprises 14 residues. Per the germline V gene, CDR1 is SGHRS and CDR2 is YFSETQ. The DNA for the CDR3 is TGCGCCAGCAGCTTGGAGGGGGTCGGGGAGACCCAGTACTTC. It translates to CASSLEGVGETQYF.

This clone was recorded only once. J is TRBJ2-3 and V is TRBV3-1 (or the pseudogene TRBV3-2); D ambiguous. Germline V gene data show CDR1 as LGHDT and CDR2 as YNNKEL (reference sequence). This CDR3 region has 17 residues. The V and J ends lost 3 bases and 0 bases respectively, with 16 bases between them. CDR3 loop: CASSHGNRALSTDTQYF. The CDR3 DNA reads as TGTGCCAGCAGCCATGGAAACCGAGCTCTGAGCACAGATACGCAGTATTTT.

The rearrangement links TRBV21-1 to TRBJ2-1; TRBD2, the table's D call, lacks a check against the DNA. TRBV21-1 is an annotated pseudogene. The CDR3 extends over 19 amino acids. The CDR3 here is CAPSISGRSTLSSYNEQFF. The CDR3 DNA reads TGTGCCCCTTCTATTAGCGGCCGATCCACTTTGAGCTCCTACAATGAGCAGTTCTTC.

The sample holds one count of this clone. V and J are TRBV28 and TRBJ2-7; the match to TRBD1 covers 10 bases. The V gene end was trimmed by 5 bases and the J gene end by 1 base; junction bases not matched to a gene: 5. CDR3 length: 15 amino acids. The germline V gene has CDR1 MDHEN and CDR2 SYDVKM. The DNA of the CDR3 is TGTGCCAGCAGTCCGAGGGACAGGGGTTCCTACGAGCAGTACTTC. Translation gives CASSPRDRGSYEQYF. The full variable domain, completed using reference TRBV28 and TRBJ2-7, is DVKVTQSSRYLVKRTGEKVFLECVQDMDHENMFWYRQDPGLGLRLIYFSYDVKMKEKGDIPEGYSVSREKKERFSLILESASTNQTSMYLCASSPRDRGSYEQYFGPGTRLTVT.

The chain combines TRBV2 with TRBJ1-5; 7 bases match TRBD1. Per germline, CDR1 SNHLY and CDR2 FYNNEI. CDR3 size: 15 residues. V shed 8 bases, J shed 3 bases, and the junction held 10 bases outside the gene matches. CDR3 amino acids: CASGMTGTLNQPQHF. For the CDR3, the DNA is TGTGCCAGCGGAATGACAGGGACTCTCAATCAGCCCCAGCATTTT.

The chain employs TRBV6-5 and TRBJ2-7; no definite D call. Germline-derived CDR1 and CDR2 are MNHEY and SVGAGI. CDR3 size: 10 residues. V was clipped by 6 bases and J by 4 bases, with 4 bases between them. The CDR3: CASSTYEQYF. Written as DNA, the CDR3 is TGTGCCAGCAGCACTTACGAGCAGTACTTC.

Only one count was recorded for this clone. The chain recombines TRBV4-1 with TRBJ1-4, with D hard to call. Per germline, CDR1 MGHRA and CDR2 YSYEKL. Trimming removed 8 bases from V and 4 bases from J, with 11 bases in between. There are 13 residues in the CDR3. This chain's CDR3 is CASSQADNEKLFF. CDR3 sequence (DNA): TGCGCCAGCTCCCAGGCCGATAATGAAAAACTGTTTTTT.

The chain is built from TRBV28 and TRBJ2-1; 7 nucleotides match TRBD2. Germline values: CDR1 MDHEN, CDR2 SYDVKM. The CDR3 is 16 residues long. V shed 4 bases and J 0 bases; nucleotides not matched to a gene: 6. The CDR3 is CASSSFLADSYNEQFF. CDR3 nucleotides: TGTGCCAGCAGTTCCTTTCTAGCGGACTCCTACAATGAGCAGTTCTTC.

This chain uses TRBV7-3 with TRBJ2-7; the D gene is possibly TRBD2 (6 bases). The CDR3 contains 15 residues. Germline-derived CDR1 and CDR2 are SGHTA and FQGTGA. The germline V and J ends were trimmed by 5 bases and 5 bases, with 19 bases remaining between them. The CDR3, as DNA: TGTGCCAGCAGCCATCGAGGCGGCGGGGCGGACGAGCAGTACTTC. Amino acids: CASSHRGGGADEQYF.

This chain connects TRBV7-6 to TRBJ2-6; the D gene is possibly TRBD2 (6 bases). Germline CDR1 and CDR2: SGHVS and FNYEAQ. The CDR3 has 15 residues. V gave up 3 bases and J gave up 3 bases, with 9 bases separating them. CDR3 nucleotides: TGTGCCAGCAGCTTTAGAGCGGGTGGGGCCAACGTCCTGACTTTC. This encodes CASSFRAGGANVLTF.

V is TRBV30 and J is TRBJ1-2; a possible D gene is TRBD1 (5 bases). CDR3 length equals 14 residues. V dropped 3 bases and J dropped 2 bases, with 13 bases sitting between them. Per the germline V gene, CDR1 is GTSNPN and CDR2 is SVGIG (reference sequence). The CDR3 sequence: CAWSPLGDNYGYTF. CDR3 DNA sequence: TGTGCCTGGAGCCCCTTAGGGGACAACTATGGCTACACCTTC. Supplemented by reference TRBV30 and TRBJ1-2, the full variable domain reads SQTIHQWPATLVQPVGSPLSLECTVEGTSNPNLYWYRQAAGRGLQLLFYSVGIGQISSEVPQNLSASRPQDRQFILSSKKLLLSDSGFYLCAWSPLGDNYGYTFGSGTRLTVV.

The chain has TRBV28 and TRBJ1-1; D perhaps matches TRBD1 (5 bases). The CDR3 is made up of 16 amino acids. Trimming cost V 2 bases and J 4 bases, with 17 bases left between them. Germline CDR1 MDHEN, CDR2 SYDVKM. The CDR3 DNA sequence: TGTGCCAGCAGTTTACCCGGAGTTGGGGGAGGCACTGAAGCTTTCTTT. Residues: CASSLPGVGGGTEAFF.

With regard to this clone: In the same sample, other DNA sequences code for this CDR3. This chain uses TRBV5-1 with TRBJ2-7; 11 bases match TRBD2. V lost 1 base, J lost 3 bases, and 0 bases stayed unmatched. The CDR3 is made up of 14 amino acids. Germline V gene sequence: CDR1 SGHRS, CDR2 YFSETQ. The CDR3: CASSLTSGSYEQYF. The CDR3 DNA reads as TGCGCCAGCAGCTTGACTAGCGGGAGCTACGAGCAGTACTTC.

This clone was seen only once. V and J are TRBV7-2 and TRBJ2-7, with 14 positions matching TRBD2. V lost 5 bases to trimming and J lost 6 bases; unmatched junction nucleotides: 3. The CDR3 has 14 residues. The germline V gene has CDR1 SGHTA and CDR2 FQGNSA. CDR3 amino acids: CASSPGTSGSEQYF. In DNA form, the CDR3 reads TGTGCCAGCAGCCCCGGGACTAGCGGGAGCGAGCAGTACTTC. The full variable domain, with the rest looked up from reference TRBV7-2 and TRBJ2-7, is GAGVSQSPSNKVTEKGKDVELRCDPISGHTALYWYRQSLGQGLEFLIYFQGNSAPDKSGLPSDRFSAERTGGSVSTLTIQRTQQEDSAVYLCASSPGTSGSEQYFGPGTRLTVT.

The chain links TRBV9 to TRBJ1-2, with D uncertain. The ends were cut back, 2 bases at V and 8 bases at J, with 22 bases in the middle. The CDR3 contains 16 residues. Per the germline V gene, CDR1 is SGDLS and CDR2 is YYNGEE. The CDR3 bases are TGTGCCAGCAGCGTTCGCGGCCTGGGGATTGGCTACGGCTACACCTTC. The encoded protein is CASSVRGLGIGYGYTF.

The chain carries TRBV19 and TRBJ1-4, with 7 bases identical to TRBD1. Germline V gene sequence: CDR1 LNHDA, CDR2 SQIVND (reference sequence). V lost 1 base and J lost 8; bases outside the gene matches: 13. CDR3 size: 17 residues. The CDR3 loop reads CASSIGDLDRIGEKLFF. CDR3 in DNA: TGTGCCAGTAGTATAGGGGACCTGGACAGGATTGGGGAAAAACTGTTTTTT.

J is TRBJ2-7 and V is TRBV14; D is uncertain. The germline CDR1 and CDR2 sequences are SGHDN and FVKESK. Trimming took off 0 bases at V and 6 bases at J, with 15 bases between the two ends. The CDR3 is 15 residues long. For the CDR3, the DNA is TGTGCCAGCAGCCAAGAGCCGATAAGTTTTCGCGAGCAGTACTTC. Its translation is CASSQEPISFREQYF.

This rearrangement joins TRBV5-4 to TRBJ2-1; D gene ambiguous. In germline, CDR1 is SGHNT, CDR2 YYREEE (reference sequence). V lost 4 bases, J lost 4 bases, and 9 bases lay in between. This CDR3 region has 13 residues. Here the CDR3 reads CASSPRLYNEQFF. The CDR3 nucleotides read TGTGCCAGCAGCCCTCGGTTGTACAATGAGCAGTTCTTC.

This sequence joins TRBV10-1 and TRBJ2-1, with 7 bases lining up with TRBD1. V shed 3 bases and J 6 bases; nucleotides not matched to a gene: 8. This CDR3 spans 15 amino acids. CDR1 is WNHNN and CDR2 is SYGVQD in the germline V gene (reference sequence). The CDR3 spells CASSERTGDGNEQFF. The CDR3 bases are TGCGCCAGCAGTGAACGGACAGGCGACGGCAATGAGCAGTTCTTC.

This chain connects TRBV28 to TRBJ1-2; no clear D gene. The CDR3 runs 13 residues. CDR1 and CDR2 (germline): MDHEN, SYDVKM. V lost 8 bases, J lost 10 bases, and 20 bases lay in between. In DNA, the CDR3 is TGTGCCAGCCCGAACCCCGGGCGCGACCTCTACACCTTC. As protein: CASPNPGRDLYTF.

J is TRBJ2-1 and V is TRBV9, with D perhaps TRBD1 (5 bases). Germline CDR1 and CDR2: SGDLS and YYNGEE. There are 14 residues in the CDR3. Trimming removed 3 bases at V and 3 bases at J, with 10 bases between. CDR3 coding DNA: TGTGCCAGCAGCGCGGACATTTTCTACAATGAGCAGTTCTTC. Its translation is CASSADIFYNEQFF.

This chain joins TRBV19 and TRBJ2-1, with 7 bases aligning to TRBD2. The J segment lost 5 bases and the V segment lost 4 bases, leaving 11 bases of the junction unmatched. The length of the CDR3 is 16 residues. Germline loops: CDR1 LNHDA, CDR2 SQIVND (reference sequence). The CDR3 DNA is TGTGCCAGTAGTACCCCGATACTAGCGTCCCACAATGAGCAGTTCTTC. Its translation: CASSTPILASHNEQFF.

The V call is TRBV4-3, the J call TRBJ2-7, with D maybe TRBD2 (7 bases). Trimming cost V 4 bases and J 5 bases, with 18 bases left between them. Germline assignment: CDR1 LGHNA and CDR2 YSLEER. The CDR3 sequence is 15 residues long. The CDR3 region is CASSRKGGGSDEQYF. The CDR3 DNA is TGCGCCAGCAGCCGAAAAGGGGGAGGGAGCGACGAGCAGTACTTC.

The CDR3: CASTVGGVSADTQYF. The CDR3 DNA is TGTGCCAGCACGGTCGGGGGAGTTTCGGCAGATACGCAGTATTTT. The rearrangement uses TRBV28 and TRBJ2-3; TRBD2 might be the D (6 bases). The CDR3 contains 15 residues. The V end lost 7 bases, the J end lost 4 bases, and 18 bases lay between the germline ends. Per germline, CDR1 MDHEN and CDR2 SYDVKM.

The chain couples TRBV24-1 to TRBJ2-5; possibly TRBD2 for D (6 bases). Trimming shortened V by 4 bases and J by 4 bases, and 18 bases separated the two germline ends. CDR3 length: 16 amino acids. Germline V gene sequence: CDR1 KGHDR, CDR2 SFDVKD. In DNA, the CDR3 is TGTGCCACCAGTGAGAACAGTATGGGGGGAGGAGAGACCCAGTACTTC. It is translated as CATSENSMGGGETQYF.

This chain joins TRBV11-3 and TRBJ2-7; D call uncertain. Trimming cost V 1 base and J 8 bases, with 12 bases left between them. The CDR3 consists of 13 residues. Germline V CDR1 and CDR2: SGHNT, YENEEA. For the CDR3, the DNA is TGTGCCAGCAGCTTAGTGGCCCTCCAACAGCAGTACTTC. As protein: CASSLVALQQQYF.